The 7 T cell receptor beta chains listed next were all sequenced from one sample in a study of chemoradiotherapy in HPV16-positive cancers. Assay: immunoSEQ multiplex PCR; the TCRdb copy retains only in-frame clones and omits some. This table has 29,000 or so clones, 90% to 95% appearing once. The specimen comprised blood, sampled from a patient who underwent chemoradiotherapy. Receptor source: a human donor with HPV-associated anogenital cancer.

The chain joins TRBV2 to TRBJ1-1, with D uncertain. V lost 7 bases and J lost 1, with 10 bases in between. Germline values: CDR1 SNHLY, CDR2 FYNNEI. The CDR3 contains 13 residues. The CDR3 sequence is CASTGESNTEAFF. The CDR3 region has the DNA TGTGCCAGCACCGGGGAGTCGAACACTGAAGCTTTCTTT.

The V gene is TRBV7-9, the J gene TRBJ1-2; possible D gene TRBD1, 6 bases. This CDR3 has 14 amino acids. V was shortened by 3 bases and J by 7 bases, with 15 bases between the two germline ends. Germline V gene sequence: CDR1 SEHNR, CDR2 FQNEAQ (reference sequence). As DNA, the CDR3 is TGTGCCAGCAGCTTTAGTCAGGGGCGTTCTGGCTACACCTTC. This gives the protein CASSFSQGRSGYTF. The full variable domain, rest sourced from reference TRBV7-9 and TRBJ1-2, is DTGVSQNPRHKITKRGQNVTFRCDPISEHNRLYWYRQTLGQGPEFLTYFQNEAQLEKSRLLSDRFSAERPKGSFSTLEIQRTEQGDSAMYLCASSFSQGRSGYTFGSGTRLTVV.

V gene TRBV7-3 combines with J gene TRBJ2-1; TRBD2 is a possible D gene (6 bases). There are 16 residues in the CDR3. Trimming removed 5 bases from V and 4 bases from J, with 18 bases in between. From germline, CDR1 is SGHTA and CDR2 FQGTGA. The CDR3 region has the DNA TGTGCCAGCAGCCCGCGTGCCGGGAGCGGATACAATGAGCAGTTCTTC. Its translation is CASSPRAGSGYNEQFF.

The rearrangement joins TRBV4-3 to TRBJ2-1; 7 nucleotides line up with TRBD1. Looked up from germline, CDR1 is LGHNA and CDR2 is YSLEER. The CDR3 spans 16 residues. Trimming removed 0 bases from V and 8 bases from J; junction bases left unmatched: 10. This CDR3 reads CASSQDGTVELDEQFF. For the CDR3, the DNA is TGCGCCAGCAGCCAAGATGGGACAGTCGAGTTGGATGAGCAGTTCTTC.

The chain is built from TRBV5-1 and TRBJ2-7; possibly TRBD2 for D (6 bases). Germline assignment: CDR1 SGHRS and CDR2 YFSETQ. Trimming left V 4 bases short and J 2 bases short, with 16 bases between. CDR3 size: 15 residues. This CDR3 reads CASSATGTPPYEQYF. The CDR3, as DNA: TGCGCCAGCAGCGCTACCGGGACTCCCCCCTACGAGCAGTACTTC.

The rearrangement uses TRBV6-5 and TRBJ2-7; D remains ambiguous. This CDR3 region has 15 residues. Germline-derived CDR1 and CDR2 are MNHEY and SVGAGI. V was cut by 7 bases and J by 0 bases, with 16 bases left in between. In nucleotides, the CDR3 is TGTGCCAGCAAAGAAGACGGTGCCCCCTCCTACGAGCAGTACTTC. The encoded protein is CASKEDGAPSYEQYF.

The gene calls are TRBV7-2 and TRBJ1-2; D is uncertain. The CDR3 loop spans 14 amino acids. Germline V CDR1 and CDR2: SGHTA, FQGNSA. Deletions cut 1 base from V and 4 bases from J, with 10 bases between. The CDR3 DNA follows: TGTGCCAGCAGCTTAGGGGCCAGGCTCTATGGCTACACCTTC. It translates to CASSLGARLYGYTF. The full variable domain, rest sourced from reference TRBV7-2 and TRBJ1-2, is GAGVSQSPSNKVTEKGKDVELRCDPISGHTALYWYRQSLGQGLEFLIYFQGNSAPDKSGLPSDRFSAERTGGSVSTLTIQRTQQEDSAVYLCASSLGARLYGYTFGSGTRLTVV.